This T cell receptor beta chain was sequenced for a study of blood T cell repertoires in COVID-19. The ends lost 7 bases at V and 8 bases at J; junction bases unmatched: 10. The germline CDR1 and CDR2 sequences are SEHNR and FQNEAQ (reference sequence). The CDR3 extends over 16 amino acids. TCRdb's table, derived via immunoSEQ multiplex PCR, lists solely in-frame clones and lacks some. The sample comprises more than 200,000 clones, roughly 88% of which are singletons, and approximately 6% rests with the top ten. This receptor was taken from a woman aged 25 to 45 with COVID-19, enrolled during active disease. Specimen: peripheral blood. This chain uses TRBV7-9 with TRBJ1-6, with 11 bases matching TRBD1. CDR3 loop: CASTQRDRGYHSPLHF. CDR3 in DNA: TGTGCCAGCACCCAGAGGGACAGGGGGTACCATTCACCCCTCCACTTT.